Below, 4 T cell receptor beta chains from the same sample are listed, as sequenced in a study of Graves' ophthalmopathy and Graves' hyperthyroidism (dated by TCRdb to about 2018). Sequencing instrument: Illumina HiSeq 2000. For repertoire sequencing, TCR beta CDR3 regions were amplified from RNA transcripts. HTBI primers and the Qiagen OneStep RT-PCR kit were used in a first-round RT-PCR, which was followed by a second-round multiplex PCR, size selection and purification. In TCRdb, the public reads were trimmed at Q25 with fastp and aligned with MiXCR, with productive beta chains retained. Each record represents a unique CDR3 protein, reported with the most common genes and DNA among its rows. This sample gives 900,000 to 1,200,000 distinct CDR3 sequences in total; 35% to 45% of them show up just once. Around 10% of the sample is in the top ten clones. Sample: peripheral blood or thyroid tissue (not recorded which). Every receptor here comes from an adult man with Graves' hyperthyroidism.

This clonotype occurred many times. J is TRBJ1-1 and V is TRBV7-2; no clear D gene. The CDR3 extends over 14 amino acids. V was shortened by 0 bases and J by 7 bases, with 12 bases between the two germline ends. Germline assignment: CDR1 SGHTA and CDR2 FQGNSA. The CDR3 DNA follows: TGTGCCAGCAGCTTAGCGCACGGGGATGGTGAAGCTTTCTTT. Its translation is CASSLAHGDGEAFF.

Comments on this clonotype: A much larger clone is a single base away; this may be a read error. The chain links TRBV7-9 to TRBJ2-7; TRBD1 agrees at 12 bases. Looked up from germline, CDR1 is SEHNR and CDR2 is FQNEAQ (reference sequence). The CDR3 loop spans 14 amino acids. V lost 4 bases and J lost 9; bases outside the gene matches: 7. The CDR3 is CASSSGQGAIGQYF. The CDR3 DNA reads TGTGCCAGCAGCTCGGGACAGGGGGCAATTGGGCAGTACTTC. Based on the CDR3 plus reference TRBV7-9 and TRBJ2-7, the full variable domain is DTGVSQNPRHKITKRGQNVTFRCDPISEHNRLYWYRQTLGQGPEFLTYFQNEAQLEKSRLLSDRFSAERPKGSFSTLEIQRTEQGDSAMYLCASSSGQGAIGQYFGPGTRLTVT.

This clonotype appeared a few times. The CDR3 coding sequence is TGTGCCAGCAAAGTCGGAGGGCAAGAGACCCAGTACTTC. Translated, it gives CASKVGGQETQYF. The V call is TRBV10-3, the J call TRBJ2-5; D may be TRBD2 (6 bases). The CDR3 runs 13 residues. Germline values: CDR1 ENHRY, CDR2 SYGVKD. Trimming removed 10 bases at V and 2 bases at J, with 14 bases between.

This clonotype has more than one count but fewer than ten. The chain couples TRBV16 to TRBJ1-2; D is uncertain. CDR1 and CDR2 from the germline V gene are KGHSY and FQNENV. V gave up 0 bases and J gave up 2 bases, with 7 bases separating them. This CDR3 is built from 14 residues. Written as DNA, the CDR3 is TGTGCCAGCAGCCAATCTCGGCAGAACTATGGCTACACCTTC. Translation: CASSQSRQNYGYTF.